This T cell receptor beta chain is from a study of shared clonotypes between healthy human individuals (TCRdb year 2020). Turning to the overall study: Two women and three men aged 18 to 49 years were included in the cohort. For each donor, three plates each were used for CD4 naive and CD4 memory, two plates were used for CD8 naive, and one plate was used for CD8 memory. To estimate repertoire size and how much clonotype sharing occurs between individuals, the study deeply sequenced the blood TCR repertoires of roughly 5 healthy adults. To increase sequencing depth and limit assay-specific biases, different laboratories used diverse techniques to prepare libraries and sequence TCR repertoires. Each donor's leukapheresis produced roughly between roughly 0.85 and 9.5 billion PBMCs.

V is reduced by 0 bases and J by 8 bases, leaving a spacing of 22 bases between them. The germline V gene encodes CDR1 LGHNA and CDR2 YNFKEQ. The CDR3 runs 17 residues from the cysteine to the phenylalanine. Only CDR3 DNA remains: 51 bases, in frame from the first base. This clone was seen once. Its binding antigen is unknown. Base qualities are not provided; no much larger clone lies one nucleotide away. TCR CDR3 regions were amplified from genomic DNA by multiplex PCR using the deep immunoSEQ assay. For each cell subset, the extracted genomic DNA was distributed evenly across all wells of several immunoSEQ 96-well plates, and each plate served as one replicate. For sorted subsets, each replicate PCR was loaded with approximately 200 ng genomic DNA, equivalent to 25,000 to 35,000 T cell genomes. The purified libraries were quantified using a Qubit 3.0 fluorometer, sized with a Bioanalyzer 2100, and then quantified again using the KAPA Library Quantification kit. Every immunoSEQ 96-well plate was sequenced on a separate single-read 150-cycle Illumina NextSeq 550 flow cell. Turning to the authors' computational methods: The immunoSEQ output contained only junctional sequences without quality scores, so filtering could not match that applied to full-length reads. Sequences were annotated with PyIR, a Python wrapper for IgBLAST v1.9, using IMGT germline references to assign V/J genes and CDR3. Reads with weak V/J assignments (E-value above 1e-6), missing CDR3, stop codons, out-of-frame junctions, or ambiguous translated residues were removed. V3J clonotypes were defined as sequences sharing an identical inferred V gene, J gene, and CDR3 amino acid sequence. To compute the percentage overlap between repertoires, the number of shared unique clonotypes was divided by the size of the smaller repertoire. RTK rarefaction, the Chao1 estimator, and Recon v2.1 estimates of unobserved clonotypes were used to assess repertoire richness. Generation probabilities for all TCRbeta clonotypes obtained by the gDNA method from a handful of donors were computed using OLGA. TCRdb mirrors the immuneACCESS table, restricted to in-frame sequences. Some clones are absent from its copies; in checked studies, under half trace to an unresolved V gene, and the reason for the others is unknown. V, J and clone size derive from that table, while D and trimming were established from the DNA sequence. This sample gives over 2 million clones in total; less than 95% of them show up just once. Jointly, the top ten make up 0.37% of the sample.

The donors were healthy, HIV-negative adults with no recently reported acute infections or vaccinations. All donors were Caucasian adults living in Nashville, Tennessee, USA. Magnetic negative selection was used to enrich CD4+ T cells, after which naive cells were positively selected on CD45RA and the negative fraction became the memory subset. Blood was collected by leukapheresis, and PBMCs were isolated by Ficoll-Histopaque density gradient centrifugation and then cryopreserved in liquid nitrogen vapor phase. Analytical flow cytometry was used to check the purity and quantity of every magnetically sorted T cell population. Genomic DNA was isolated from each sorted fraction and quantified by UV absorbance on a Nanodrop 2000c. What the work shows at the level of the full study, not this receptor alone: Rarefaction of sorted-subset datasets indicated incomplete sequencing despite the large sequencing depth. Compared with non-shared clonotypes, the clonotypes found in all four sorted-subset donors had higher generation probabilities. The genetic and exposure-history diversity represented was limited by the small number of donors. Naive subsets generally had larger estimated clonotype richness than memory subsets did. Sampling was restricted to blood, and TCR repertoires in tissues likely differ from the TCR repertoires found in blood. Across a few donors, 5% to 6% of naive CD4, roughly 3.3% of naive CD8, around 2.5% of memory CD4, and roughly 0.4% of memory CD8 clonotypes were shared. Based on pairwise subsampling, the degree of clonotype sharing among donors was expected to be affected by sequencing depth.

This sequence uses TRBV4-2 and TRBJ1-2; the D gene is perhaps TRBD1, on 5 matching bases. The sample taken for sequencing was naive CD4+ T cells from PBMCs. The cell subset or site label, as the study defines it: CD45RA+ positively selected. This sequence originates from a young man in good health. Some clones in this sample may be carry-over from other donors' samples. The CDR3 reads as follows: CASSQDSGAGPLRGYTF. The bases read TGTGCCAGCAGCCAAGATTCCGGGGCCGGACCTCTTCGAGGCTACACCTTC.